This passage covers 31 T cell receptor beta chains from one sample sequenced in a study of shared clonotypes between healthy human individuals. The naive CD8 fraction comprised CD45RO-negative cells positively selected for CCR7 and excluded terminally differentiated effector memory CD45RA+ cells. Method: immunoSEQ multiplex PCR; TCRdb's copy keeps in-frame clones and lacks some. The repertoire holds 600,000 or so clones, with 85% to 95% as singletons. The sequenced sample consisted of naive CD8+ T cells sorted from blood. These receptors all come from a woman aged 25-40 years in good health.

The chain carries TRBV6-6 and TRBJ2-6; TRBD2 matches at 9 bases. V was pared by 6 bases and J by 2 bases, with 2 bases of the junction left unmatched. The CDR3 is made up of 15 amino acids. CDR1 MNHNY and CDR2 SVGAGI come from the germline V gene (reference sequence). The DNA of the CDR3 is TGTGCCAGCAGATTAGCGGGAGCTGGGGCCAACGTCCTGACTTTC. This translates into CASRLAGAGANVLTF.

As for this clone: At one of its ends the junction is not consistent with the germline gene, which may arise from a read error. The genes are TRBV19 and TRBJ2-7, with 7 bases that match TRBD2. CDR1 LNHDA and CDR2 SQIVND come from the germline V gene (reference sequence). The CDR3 extends over 14 amino acids. The CDR3 sequence is CASSIAGGGYGQYF. In nucleotides, the CDR3 is TGTGCCAGTAGTATAGCGGGGGGAGGCTACGGGCAGTACTTC.

This clone was detected only a few times. The J gene is TRBJ2-7, the V gene TRBV28; 9 bases map to TRBD1. V was pared by 6 bases and J by 3 bases, with 6 bases of the junction left unmatched. This CDR3 has 14 amino acids. CDR1 and CDR2 (germline): MDHEN, SYDVKM. The CDR3 DNA follows: TGTGCCAGCAGCTCCGGGACAGGGCTCTACGAGCAGTACTTC. Translated: CASSSGTGLYEQYF. Full variable domain (remainder filled in from reference TRBV28 and TRBJ2-7): DVKVTQSSRYLVKRTGEKVFLECVQDMDHENMFWYRQDPGLGLRLIYFSYDVKMKEKGDIPEGYSVSREKKERFSLILESASTNQTSMYLCASSSGTGLYEQYFGPGTRLTVT.

The J gene is TRBJ1-2, the V gene TRBV13, with D unclear. Between the trimmed V and J ends, which lost 3 bases and 5 bases, there was a span of 16 bases. The CDR3 is made up of 15 amino acids. Germline CDR1 and CDR2: PRHDT and FYEKMQ (reference sequence). CDR3 DNA: TGTGCCAGCAGCTTTTCGACGTCTGGGAGTTATGGCTACACCTTC. Its protein product is CASSFSTSGSYGYTF.

The rearrangement links TRBV9 to TRBJ1-2; D call uncertain. Germline CDR1 SGDLS, CDR2 YYNGEE. V was clipped by 0 bases and J by 1 base, with 10 bases between them. This CDR3 comprises 15 residues. The CDR3 loop reads CASSVAVGINYGYTF. The CDR3 region has the DNA TGTGCCAGCAGCGTAGCAGTAGGGATTAACTATGGCTACACCTTC.

This clone was observed a few times. The V call is TRBV7-9, the J call TRBJ2-7; D gene uncertain. Germline loops: CDR1 SEHNR, CDR2 FQNEAQ (reference sequence). V lost 10 bases to trimming and J lost 7 bases, with 11 bases between them. CDR3 length: 10 residues. The CDR3 DNA sequence: TGTGCCACCACCGCTTTAGAGCAGTACTTC. This translates into CATTALEQYF.

The chain recombines TRBV27 with TRBJ2-3; 10 bases line up with TRBD2. Looked up from germline, CDR1 is MNHEY and CDR2 is SMNVEV (reference sequence). J was trimmed by 2 bases and V by 6 bases; bases with no gene match: 14. The CDR3 has 18 residues. CDR3: CASRENYSGLAVTDTQYF. CDR3 in DNA: TGTGCCAGCAGAGAAAACTATTCCGGACTAGCGGTCACAGATACGCAGTATTTT.

The genes are TRBV27 and TRBJ2-1, with 11 bases that match TRBD2. The V and J ends lost 5 bases and 4 bases, in that order; junction bases with no gene match: 4. The CDR3 loop spans 15 amino acids. The germline gives CDR1 MNHEY, CDR2 SMNVEV (reference sequence). In DNA form, the CDR3 reads TGTGCCAGCAGTATGACTAGCGGGGATTACAATGAGCAGTTCTTC. It yields the protein CASSMTSGDYNEQFF.

In the case of this clone: Different DNA sequences within this sample yield the same CDR3. The chain links TRBV9 to TRBJ1-1; D is ambiguous. Germline V CDR1 and CDR2: SGDLS, YYNGEE. V lost 0 bases to trimming and J lost 4 bases, with 4 bases between them. CDR3 size: 12 residues. CDR3 in DNA: TGTGCCAGCAGCGTAGGCGGCACTGAAGCTTTCTTT. This codes for CASSVGGTEAFF.

The rearrangement joins TRBV7-9 to TRBJ2-1; unclear D gene. Germline V gene data show CDR1 as SEHNR and CDR2 as FQNEAQ (reference sequence). V dropped 1 base and J dropped 5 bases, with 15 bases sitting between them. The CDR3 sequence is 16 residues long. The CDR3 loop is CASSLGDGFENNEQFF. In nucleotides, the CDR3 is TGTGCCAGCAGCTTAGGAGATGGCTTTGAAAACAATGAGCAGTTCTTC.

The gene calls are TRBV27 and TRBJ2-7, with D tentatively TRBD1 or TRBD2 (6 bases each). V was clipped by 5 bases and J by 5 bases, with 19 bases between them. Germline loops: CDR1 MNHEY, CDR2 SMNVEV (reference sequence). This CDR3 comprises 15 residues. The CDR3, as DNA: TGTGCCAGCAGTCCGGCTTGGGGGGCTAACAACGAGCAGTACTTC. Its protein product is CASSPAWGANNEQYF.

This chain links TRBV13 with TRBJ2-1; the match to TRBD2 covers 8 bases. Germline-derived CDR1 and CDR2 are PRHDT and FYEKMQ (reference sequence). The J segment lost 4 bases and the V segment lost 4 bases, leaving 6 bases of the junction unmatched. The CDR3 has 15 residues. For the CDR3, the DNA is TGTGCCAGCAGCTATAGCGGGGCTATGTACAATGAGCAGTTCTTC. Encoded protein: CASSYSGAMYNEQFF.

On this clone: Other DNA sequences in the sample encode the same CDR3. The chain links TRBV19 to TRBJ2-7; 11 positions agree with TRBD1. The CDR3 length is 14 residues. Germline V gene data show CDR1 as LNHDA and CDR2 as SQIVND (reference sequence). V was pared by 6 bases and J by 3 bases, with 4 bases of the junction left unmatched. The CDR3 DNA sequence: TGTGCCAGTAGCTCCGGGACAGGGGGCTACGAGCAGTACTTC. Amino acid sequence: CASSSGTGGYEQYF. The full variable domain, completed using reference TRBV19 and TRBJ2-7, is DGGITQSPKYLFRKEGQNVTLSCEQNLNHDAMYWYRQDPGQGLRLIYYSQIVNDFQKGDIAEGYSVSREKKESFPLTVTSAQKNPTAFYLCASSSGTGGYEQYFGPGTRLTVT.

This chain connects TRBV6-5 to TRBJ1-1, with D perhaps matching TRBD1 (5 bases). Germline CDR1 MNHEY, CDR2 SVGAGI. This CDR3 spans 13 amino acids. The germline V and J ends were trimmed by 2 bases and 5 bases, with 9 bases remaining between them. This chain's CDR3 is CASSYEGPTEAFF. CDR3 nucleotide sequence: TGTGCCAGCAGTTACGAGGGGCCTACTGAAGCTTTCTTT.

In regard to this clone: This CDR3 is also generated by other DNA sequences in the sample. The J gene is TRBJ1-1, the V gene TRBV5-5; D remains unclear. CDR1 and CDR2 (germline): SGHKS, YYEKEE (reference sequence). Trimming left V 0 bases short and J 0 bases short, with 3 bases between. This CDR3 contains 13 residues. CDR3 in amino acids: CASSLGLNTEAFF. The CDR3 DNA is TGTGCCAGCAGCTTGGGGTTGAACACTGAAGCTTTCTTT.

This CDR3 is CASSSTPSTNEKLFF. CDR3 coding DNA: TGTGCCAGCAGCTCCACCCCCTCAACTAATGAAAAACTGTTTTTT. The chain combines TRBV13 with TRBJ1-4; D remains unclear. V gave up 4 bases and J gave up 0 bases, with 9 bases separating them. The CDR3 runs to 15 residues. Germline assignment: CDR1 PRHDT and CDR2 FYEKMQ (reference sequence).

This chain connects TRBV2 to TRBJ2-7, with a weak D call TRBD2 (6 bases). Trimming took 1 base from V and 6 from J, leaving 19 bases between them. The germline V gene encodes CDR1 SNHLY and CDR2 FYNNEI. CDR3 size: 16 residues. CDR3 sequence: CASSEGRGLGAFEQYF. The CDR3 nucleotides are TGTGCCAGCAGTGAAGGGAGGGGCTTGGGTGCGTTCGAGCAGTACTTC.

The chain couples TRBV28 to TRBJ2-7; maybe TRBD2 (5 bases). Germline V CDR1 and CDR2: MDHEN, SYDVKM. V lost 6 bases to trimming and J lost 1 base, with 13 bases between them. This CDR3 has 14 residues. CDR3 amino acids: CASSQLGLSYEQYF. The CDR3, as DNA: TGTGCCAGCAGCCAACTTGGACTGTCCTACGAGCAGTACTTC.

This sequence joins TRBV27 and TRBJ2-7, with 14 bases aligning to TRBD2. Germline assignment: CDR1 MNHEY and CDR2 SMNVEV (reference sequence). This CDR3 spans 15 amino acids. With 6 bases clipped from V and 7 bases from J, the junction kept 8 bases outside the gene matches. This CDR3 reads CASRDGLAGGWEQYF. In DNA form, the CDR3 reads TGTGCCAGCAGAGATGGACTAGCGGGAGGCTGGGAGCAGTACTTC.

V is TRBV7-9 and J is TRBJ1-3; tentative D call: TRBD1 (6 bases). The ends were cut back, 4 bases at V and 3 bases at J, with 13 bases in the middle. There are 15 residues in the CDR3. In germline, CDR1 is SEHNR, CDR2 FQNEAQ (reference sequence). In DNA form, the CDR3 reads TGTGCCAGCAGCTCCGGGACACTCAATGGAAACACCATATATTTT. This encodes CASSSGTLNGNTIYF. Supplemented by reference TRBV7-9 and TRBJ1-3, the full variable domain reads DTGVSQNPRHKITKRGQNVTFRCDPISEHNRLYWYRQTLGQGPEFLTYFQNEAQLEKSRLLSDRFSAERPKGSFSTLEIQRTEQGDSAMYLCASSSGTLNGNTIYFGEGSWLTVV.

V and J are TRBV7-9 and TRBJ2-1; D not certain. Trimming left V 5 bases short and J 8 bases short, with 10 bases between. Looked up from germline, CDR1 is SEHNR and CDR2 is FQNEAQ (reference sequence). The length of the CDR3 is 12 residues. The CDR3 reads CASSAPMHEQFF. The CDR3 DNA is TGTGCCAGCAGCGCCCCTATGCATGAGCAGTTCTTC.

V is TRBV11-2 and J is TRBJ2-1, with a possible D match to TRBD2 (7 bases). This CDR3 contains 14 residues. Per the germline V gene, CDR1 is SGHAT and CDR2 is FQNNGV. The germline V and J ends were trimmed by 4 bases and 3 bases, with 10 bases remaining between them. The CDR3 DNA follows: TGTGCCAGCAGCTCAAGGGGGGGCTACAATGAGCAGTTCTTC. It codes for CASSSRGGYNEQFF. Supplemented by reference TRBV11-2 and TRBJ2-1, the full variable domain reads EAGVAQSPRYKIIEKRQSVAFWCNPISGHATLYWYQQILGQGPKLLIQFQNNGVVDDSQLPKDRFSAERLKGVDSTLKIQPAKLEDSAVYLCASSSRGGYNEQFFGPGTRLTVL.

The chain joins TRBV6-5 to TRBJ2-5, with unresolved D. V lost 7 bases and J 1 base, leaving 13 bases between the germline ends. Germline CDR1 MNHEY, CDR2 SVGAGI. CDR3 length: 14 residues. CDR3 loop: CASKNSPRQETQYF. The CDR3 bases are TGTGCCAGCAAGAATTCGCCCCGCCAAGAGACCCAGTACTTC.

The rearrangement links TRBV5-4 to TRBJ2-2; TRBD2 might be the D (5 bases). Germline V gives CDR1 SGHNT, CDR2 YYREEE (reference sequence). Trimming stripped 4 bases from V and 6 bases from J, with 13 bases between. This CDR3 region has 14 residues. The CDR3 loop is CASSLATRPGELFF. The CDR3 coding sequence is TGTGCCAGCAGCCTAGCCACTAGACCCGGGGAGCTGTTTTTT. The whole variable domain, remainder taken from reference TRBV5-4 and TRBJ2-2, is ETGVTQSPTHLIKTRGQQVTLRCSSQSGHNTVSWYQQALGQGPQFIFQYYREEENGRGNFPPRFSGLQFPNYSSELNVNALELDDSALYLCASSLATRPGELFFGEGSRLTVL.

The chain couples TRBV10-3 to TRBJ2-5, with TRBD2 identical over 9 bases. Per germline, CDR1 ENHRY and CDR2 SYGVKD. The CDR3 has 17 amino acids. V lost 0 bases, J lost 0 bases, and 5 bases stayed unmatched. CDR3 coding DNA: TGTGCCATCAGTGAGTCCAAGACTAGCGGCTACCAAGAGACCCAGTACTTC. This codes for CAISESKTSGYQETQYF.

J is TRBJ2-7 and V is TRBV28, with a possible D match to TRBD2 (6 bases). V lost 4 bases, J lost 2 bases, and 12 bases lay in between. Germline V gene data show CDR1 as MDHEN and CDR2 as SYDVKM. The CDR3 totals 14 residues. This CDR3 reads CASSWDSGPYEQYF. As DNA, the CDR3 is TGTGCCAGCAGTTGGGATAGCGGCCCCTACGAGCAGTACTTC. Together with reference TRBV28 and TRBJ2-7, the CDR3 gives the full variable domain: DVKVTQSSRYLVKRTGEKVFLECVQDMDHENMFWYRQDPGLGLRLIYFSYDVKMKEKGDIPEGYSVSREKKERFSLILESASTNQTSMYLCASSWDSGPYEQYFGPGTRLTVT.

The rearrangement joins TRBV15 to TRBJ2-5; 7 bases map to TRBD2. Looked up from germline, CDR1 is LNHNV and CDR2 is YYDKDF (reference sequence). The CDR3 runs to 15 residues. After removal of 5 bases from V and 1 base from J, the junction contained 7 bases not matched to a gene. In DNA form, the CDR3 reads TGTGCCACCAGCCCCTTGTTAGCGGGCCAAGAGACCCAGTACTTC. It translates to CATSPLLAGQETQYF.

The chain links TRBV4-1 to TRBJ1-3; D not resolved. Trimming pared 0 bases from V and 0 bases from J, leaving 15 bases between. The germline gives CDR1 MGHRA, CDR2 YSYEKL. The CDR3 runs to 18 residues. CDR3 in amino acids: CASSQDGHGWFSGNTIYF. DNA of the CDR3: TGCGCCAGCAGCCAAGATGGGCACGGTTGGTTCTCTGGAAACACCATATATTTT.

As to this clone: The junction departs from germline at one end; a sequencing error may be responsible. The chain has TRBV5-6 and TRBJ2-7; no reliable D call. This CDR3 has 13 residues. The V gene's germline CDR1 is SGHDT and CDR2 YYEEEE. The CDR3 protein is CASSLATSYGQYF. The CDR3 DNA reads as TGTGCCAGCAGCTTGGCCACATCATACGGGCAGTACTTC.

The rearrangement joins TRBV7-9 to TRBJ1-3; no definite D call. Germline V gene sequence: CDR1 SEHNR, CDR2 FQNEAQ (reference sequence). Trimming pared 4 bases from V and 0 bases from J, leaving 19 bases between. CDR3 length: 18 amino acids. The CDR3 loop is CASSSEGIHLLSGNTIYF. The CDR3 DNA is TGTGCCAGCAGCTCCGAAGGGATTCACCTTCTCTCTGGAAACACCATATATTTT.

This chain links TRBV7-6 with TRBJ1-2; D ambiguous. Trimming removed 3 bases from V and 4 bases from J, with 9 bases in between. Germline-derived CDR1 and CDR2 are SGHVS and FNYEAQ. The CDR3 has 13 residues. The chain's CDR3 is CASSFNEAYGYTF. In nucleotides, the CDR3 is TGTGCCAGCAGCTTTAATGAAGCCTATGGCTACACCTTC. Complete variable domain (other parts from reference TRBV7-6 and TRBJ1-2): GAGVSQSPRYKVTKRGQDVALRCDPISGHVSLYWYRQALGQGPEFLTYFNYEAQQDKSGLPNDRFSAERPEGSISTLTIQRTEQRDSAMYRCASSFNEAYGYTFGSGTRLTVV.